This TCR beta chain originates from a study of blood T cell repertoires in COVID-19. Data came from immunoSEQ multiplex PCR; TCRdb stores just in-frame clones and leaves some out. The data show some 410,000 clones, with around 87% seen just once and 0.95% to 1% held by the top ten. Residents of 24 US areas, aged roughly 18 to 90 years, made up the participants. CDR1 and CDR2 (germline): LGHDT, YNNKEL (reference sequence). The CDR3 is 15 residues long. V lost 0 bases to trimming and J lost 3 bases, with 12 bases between them. The specimen sequenced was PBMCs or T cells enriched from blood (not recorded which). This TCR was recovered from a woman between 25 and 40 years old with acute COVID-19. The chain is built from TRBV3-1 (or the pseudogene TRBV3-2) and TRBJ2-7, with a weak D call TRBD2 (6 bases). CDR3 sequence: CASSQEGGAFYEQYF. The CDR3 DNA is TGTGCCAGCAGCCAAGAAGGAGGGGCCTTCTACGAGCAGTACTTC.